The 7 T cell receptor beta chains below all came from one sample that was sequenced in a study of blood T cells in healthy people across ages. A second PCR of roughly 7 to 11 cycles used a sample-barcoded 5' primer and a J-beta primer mix. TCRdb recomputed calls from the 5' RACE reads with MiXCR, one row per CDR3 protein. This table holds about 800,000 distinct CDR3 sequences, 20% to 25% found once. These data were also filed under a second study, of T cells of mothers and their children.

Sequencing input: blood. These receptors originate from a boy aged 5-17 years in good health.

As concerns this clonotype: An end of the junction differs from the germline gene, which may be a read error. This rearrangement joins TRBV7-7 to TRBJ2-1, with 12 bases matching TRBD1. The germline V gene has CDR1 SSHAT and CDR2 FNYEAQ (reference sequence). The CDR3 is made up of 14 amino acids. The CDR3 nucleotides are TGTGCTAGCAGCGTGGGACAGGGGGCGGGTGAGCAGTTCTTC. This gives the protein CASSVGQGAGEQFF. The variable domain in full, completed from reference TRBV7-7 and TRBJ2-1, reads GAGVSQSPRYKVTKRGQDVTLRCDPISSHATLYWYQQALGQGPEFLTYFNYEAQPDKSGLPSDRFSAERPEGSISTLTIQRTEQRDSAMYRCASSVGQGAGEQFFGPGTRLTVL.

This clonotype was recorded at least ten times. J is TRBJ2-5 and V is TRBV7-9, with 7 nucleotides matching TRBD1. This CDR3 is 14 amino acids long. V shed 4 bases and J 5 bases; nucleotides not matched to a gene: 7. CDR1 is SEHNR and CDR2 is FQNEAQ in the germline V gene (reference sequence). CDR3 protein: CASSYGTERETQYF. CDR3 nucleotides: TGTGCCAGCAGCTACGGGACAGAGCGGGAGACCCAGTACTTC.

This clonotype was picked up a small number of times. The V and J genes are TRBV7-3 and TRBJ1-6, with D unclear. This CDR3 has 15 amino acids. The germline gives CDR1 SGHTA, CDR2 FQGTGA. V lost 2 bases to trimming and J lost 9 bases, with 14 bases between them. In DNA form, the CDR3 reads TGTGCCAGCAGCTTAGGAGGGTCCGGGGTTTCACCCCTCCACTTT. Protein sequence: CASSLGGSGVSPLHF.

The table lists this clonotype with a few counts. V usage is TRBV3-1 and J usage is TRBJ1-2; a possible D gene is TRBD1 (5 bases). This CDR3 contains 15 residues. Germline CDR1 LGHDT, CDR2 YNNKEL (reference sequence). Trimming cost V 0 bases and J 5 bases, with 13 bases left between them. CDR3 in amino acids: CASSQDGQGVYGYTF. The CDR3 DNA is TGTGCCAGCAGCCAAGACGGCCAGGGTGTGTATGGCTACACCTTC.

This clonotype came up a few times. J is TRBJ1-2 and V is TRBV6-5, with D possibly matching TRBD1 (5 bases). This CDR3 is 16 amino acids long. Trimming left V 1 base short and J 3 bases short, with 15 bases between. Germline V gives CDR1 MNHEY, CDR2 SVGAGI. Here the CDR3 reads CASSYFSVGGDYGYTF. The CDR3 DNA is TGTGCCAGCAGTTACTTCTCCGTCGGGGGTGACTATGGCTACACCTTC.

At least ten counts were recorded for this clonotype. The chain links TRBV7-9 to TRBJ2-3; the D is unclear. Trimming removed 1 base at V and 6 bases at J, with 5 bases between. Germline V CDR1 and CDR2: SEHNR, FQNEAQ (reference sequence). The CDR3 has 12 amino acids. The CDR3 region has the DNA TGTGCCAGCAGCTTAGACGTCGATACGCAGTATTTT. Translation gives CASSLDVDTQYF. Looking up the rest from reference TRBV7-9 and TRBJ2-3 gives the full variable domain: DTGVSQNPRHKITKRGQNVTFRCDPISEHNRLYWYRQTLGQGPEFLTYFQNEAQLEKSRLLSDRFSAERPKGSFSTLEIQRTEQGDSAMYLCASSLDVDTQYFGPGTRLTVL.

J is TRBJ2-5 and V is TRBV28, with D tentatively TRBD1 (6 bases). TRBJ2-7 explains the end of the DNA better; the J call may be wrong. The CDR3 is made up of 13 amino acids. Germline values: CDR1 MDHEN, CDR2 SYDVKM. The DNA for the CDR3 is TGTGCCAGCAGCTCTCAGGGGCGCTACGAGCAGTACTTC. It translates to CASSSQGRYEQYF.